This is a list of T cell receptor beta chains from one sample in a study of T cell repertoires in cytomegalovirus infection. TCRdb reanalysed the reads using MiXCR and keeps one entry per CDR3 protein. This repertoire shows a few hundred thousand distinct CDR3 sequences, about a sixth found once; its top ten account for around 9.3%. The sequencing sample was made of PBMCs. These receptors were taken from a human donor in good health (CMV status not recorded). Some clones in this sample may be carry-over from other donors' samples. Both conserved end residues are trimmed from each CDR3. Size values are once, few and many counts, or a class for expanded clones, and some rows have none.

V | size | CDR3
TRBV9 | few | ASSALGTKQETQY
TRBV7-2 | many | ASSLAPRVRAQH
TRBV7-2 | few | ASLTPPGGQF
TRBV7-9 | few | ASSWGQQNNEKLF
TRBV19 | few | ASSGNRGTYEQY
TRBV5-5 | NA | ASSLQGWAEETQY
TRBV7-6 | many | ASSFFGTSGTDTQY
TRBV29-1 | few | SVALAGGRTDTQY
TRBV27 | NA | ASSLNRESYNEQF
TRBV7-9 | many | ASSLGSLTYEQY
TRBV7-2 | NA | ASRLTSGGSGYTDTQY
TRBV7-6 | NA | ASSLDGLRTYEQY
TRBV5-1 | once | ASSLVGDSHTEAF
TRBV29-1 | NA | SVVAENTGELF
TRBV4-3 | few | ASSQDITGASSVYGYT
TRBV30 | few | AWTPSGNSPLH
TRBV7-9 | NA | ASTPGSGNTIY
TRBV11-2 | few | ADRREGY
TRBV6-4 | few | ASSDSWRLDSNQPQH
TRBV28 | many | ASSLFSSGDVGETQY
TRBV10-3 | few | AISVGTHYEQY
TRBV27 | few | ASRGKYTDTQY
TRBV7-8 | few | ASSPPSGATGELF
TRBV19 | NA | ASSGGSGFTDTQY
TRBV7-2 | many | ASSPRTGRSYT
TRBV19 | NA | ASSTTGGPETQY
TRBV7-6 | many | ASSLFGVGSYNEQF
TRBV20-1 | many | SARDALAGVETQY
TRBV2 | NA | ASRSAQSNEQF
TRBV12-3/TRBV12-4 | NA | ATAEWGSYNEQF
TRBV7-2 | few | ASSYAPSNEQF